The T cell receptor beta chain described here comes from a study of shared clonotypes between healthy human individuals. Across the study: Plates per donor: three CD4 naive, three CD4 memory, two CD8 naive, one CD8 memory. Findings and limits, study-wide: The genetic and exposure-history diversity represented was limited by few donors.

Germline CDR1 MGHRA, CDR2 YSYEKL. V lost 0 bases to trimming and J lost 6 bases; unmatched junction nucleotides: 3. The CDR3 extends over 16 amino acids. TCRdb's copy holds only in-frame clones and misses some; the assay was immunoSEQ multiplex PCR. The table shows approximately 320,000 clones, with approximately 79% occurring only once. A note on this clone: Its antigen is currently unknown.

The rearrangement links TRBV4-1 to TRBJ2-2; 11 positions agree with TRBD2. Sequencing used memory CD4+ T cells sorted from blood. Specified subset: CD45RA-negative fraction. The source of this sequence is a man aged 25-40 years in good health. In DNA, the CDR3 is TGCGCCAGCAGCCAAGAAGGTAGCGGGAGGGCCGGGGAGCTGTTTTTT. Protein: CASSQEGSGRAGELFF.